The subject of this entry is one TCR beta chain. Next came a second PCR, run for roughly 6 to 11 cycles, which used a sample-barcoded 5' primer along with a J-beta primer mix. Samples each returned at least 3 million CDR3-containing paired-end reads. TCRdb redid the calling of the 5' RACE reads with MiXCR, one entry per CDR3 protein. The table records roughly 730,000 distinct CDR3 sequences, around three fifths of them present only once. The sample originates from a study of blood T cells in healthy people across ages. Study-wide context: There was about one barcoded beta molecule captured by template switching per two T cells.

Around 9 milliliters of peripheral blood were drawn from each donor into EDTA-treated tubes. In each sample, at least 6 million PBMCs were isolated. Sequenced input: blood. This sequence was found in a man between 35 and 55 years old in good health.

The CDR3, as DNA: TGTGCCAGCAGCCGTAGCAGCAACTACGAGCAGTACTTC. Translation gives CASSRSSNYEQYF. The V gene is TRBV3-1, the J gene TRBJ2-7, with no clear D. The CDR3 length is 13 residues. V lost 4 bases to trimming and J lost 3 bases, with 10 bases between them. Germline lookup yields CDR1 LGHDT and CDR2 YNNKEL (reference sequence).